The 13 T cell receptor beta chains in this list originate from one sample, sequenced in a study of CD8+CD57+ T cells in acquired aplastic anemia. TCR beta VDJ and CDR3 profiles were obtained from a genomic DNA template. Using its own MiXCR run on the reads, TCRdb lists one record per CDR3 protein. The table shows more than 150,000 distinct CDR3 sequences, with 45% to 60% occurring only once. Before being chosen for sequencing, patients had shown CD8+CD57+ cell expansion by flow cytometry. Sequencing was done on a sample of sorted CD4+, CD8+, or CD8+CD57+ T cells (not recorded which) from PBMCs. The source of these receptors is a human donor with aplastic anemia.

The chain uses TRBV15 and TRBJ1-6, with D unresolved. Germline CDR1 LNHNV, CDR2 YYDKDF (reference sequence). The V and J ends lost 2 bases and 6 bases respectively, with 8 bases between them. The CDR3 consists of 14 residues. The CDR3: CATSRPTFNSPLHF. In nucleotides, the CDR3 is TGTGCCACCAGCAGACCGACCTTTAATTCACCCCTCCACTTT.

The chain joins TRBV4-1 to TRBJ1-3; TRBD1 agrees at 9 bases. Trimming cost V 4 bases and J 2 bases; bases outside gene matches: 15. Germline loops: CDR1 MGHRA, CDR2 YSYEKL. CDR3 length equals 19 residues. The CDR3 region is CASSPGQGKVVPAGNTIYF. In nucleotides, the CDR3 is TGCGCCAGCAGCCCCGGACAGGGGAAGGTAGTGCCCGCTGGAAACACCATATATTTT.

Only a few counts were recorded for this clonotype. The chain links TRBV29-1 to TRBJ2-1; D is unresolved. The CDR3 covers 10 residues. CDR1 SQVTM and CDR2 ANQGSEA come from the germline V gene. V was cut by 0 bases and J by 13 bases, with 7 bases left in between. The CDR3 protein is CSVEEWGQFF. Here the CDR3 DNA reads TGCAGCGTTGAAGAGTGGGGACAGTTCTTC.

The sample holds many counts of this clonotype. The chain couples TRBV6-4 to TRBJ1-2; 8 nucleotides agree with TRBD1. Trimming cost V 4 bases and J 4 bases; bases outside gene matches: 11. The CDR3 is 16 amino acids. Germline V gene sequence: CDR1 MRHNA, CDR2 SNTAGT. CDR3: CASSARTGNDPYGYTF. Here the CDR3 DNA reads TGTGCCAGCAGTGCAAGGACAGGGAATGACCCCTATGGCTACACCTTC.

This clonotype has more than one count but fewer than ten. The genes are TRBV12-3 or TRBV12-4 and TRBJ2-3; D is perhaps TRBD1 or TRBD2 (5 bases each). CDR3 length: 17 amino acids. The V end lost 2 bases, the J end lost 0 bases, and 15 bases lay between the germline ends. Here the CDR3 DNA reads TGTGCCAGCAGTTTACCTCCCGCCGGGGCCAGCACAGATACGCAGTATTTT. Translated: CASSLPPAGASTDTQYF.

This clonotype was recorded many times. This rearrangement joins TRBV15 to TRBJ2-3; possibly TRBD2 for D (7 bases). Germline CDR1 LNHNV, CDR2 YYDKDF (reference sequence). The CDR3 length is 16 residues. Trimming took off 3 bases at V and 4 bases at J, with 17 bases between the two ends. In DNA form, the CDR3 reads TGTGCCACCAGCAGGGGGGGGCTAGGTAGCGCAGATACGCAGTATTTT. This codes for CATSRGGLGSADTQYF.

The V call is TRBV7-3, the J call TRBJ1-4; D is ambiguous. CDR3 length: 13 amino acids. Trimming cost V 3 bases and J 4 bases, with 6 bases left between them. Germline lookup yields CDR1 SGHTA and CDR2 FQGTGA. CDR3 loop: CASSLVYNEKLFF. CDR3 coding DNA: TGTGCCAGCAGCTTGGTCTATAATGAAAAACTGTTTTTT.

The V gene is TRBV6-8, the J gene TRBJ2-7, with D uncertain. CDR1 is MNHGY and CDR2 is SAAAGT in the germline V gene. The CDR3 runs 17 residues. Trimming cost V 2 bases and J 2 bases, with 19 bases left between them. For the CDR3, the DNA is TGTGCCAGCAGTTACCCCAAAGACCCAGACGGAACCTACGAGCAGTACTTC. This encodes CASSYPKDPDGTYEQYF.

This chain links TRBV6-1 with TRBJ1-3; no clear D. In germline, CDR1 is MNHNS, CDR2 SASEGT. The CDR3 contains 15 residues. Trimming removed 1 base from V and 0 bases from J, with 7 bases in between. As DNA, the CDR3 is TGTGCCAGCAGTGAAGACGGTTCCTCTGGAAACACCATATATTTT. This sequence encodes CASSEDGSSGNTIYF.

This sequence joins TRBV10-3 and TRBJ2-7, with TRBD1 matching 9 bases. The V segment lost 5 bases and the J segment 6 bases; nucleotides outside the gene matches: 17. This CDR3 has 17 residues. Germline values: CDR1 ENHRY, CDR2 SYGVKD. CDR3 DNA: TGTGCCATCAGTCCCAACCTGCCGGGACAGGGAAGAGGCGAGCAGTACTTC. Its translation is CAISPNLPGQGRGEQYF.

In this sample, this clonotype turned up a few times. This sequence joins TRBV20-1 and TRBJ1-1; no clear D gene. Trimming left V 5 bases short and J 2 bases short, with 12 bases between. Germline CDR1 DFQATT, CDR2 SNEGSKA (reference sequence). The length of the CDR3 is 13 residues. CDR3 in amino acids: CSAAYVNNTEAFF. DNA for the CDR3: TGCAGTGCTGCCTACGTGAATAACACTGAAGCTTTCTTT.

The J gene is TRBJ1-1, the V gene TRBV6-5, with TRBD1 identical over 10 bases. Germline lookup yields CDR1 MNHEY and CDR2 SVGAGI. The CDR3 is made up of 16 amino acids. After removal of 4 bases from V and 4 bases from J, the junction contained 9 bases not matched to a gene. The CDR3 loop is CASSLSPWTGGTEAFF. The CDR3 region has the DNA TGTGCCAGCAGTTTGAGCCCGTGGACAGGGGGCACTGAAGCTTTCTTT.

This clonotype was seen a single time. The chain uses TRBV19 and TRBJ1-1, with D possibly being TRBD1 (5 bases). Trimming shortened V by 3 bases and J by 11 bases, and 16 bases separated the two germline ends. Germline V gene lookup returns CDR1 LNHDA and CDR2 SQIVND (reference sequence). The CDR3 contains 13 residues. As DNA, the CDR3 is TGTGCCAGTAGTATCGGAGGGGTGGGTCGGGCTTTCTTT. It is translated as CASSIGGVGRAFF.